These T cell receptor beta chains were read from a single sample in a study of T-cell memory formation after mild COVID-19. TCRdb passed the 5' RACE reads through MiXCR, listing each CDR3 protein once. The sample gives hundreds of thousands of distinct CDR3 sequences, around 27% of which show up once; 13% is in the top ten. The sequenced material came from PBMCs or a T cell subset sorted from them (not recorded which). These receptors originate from an adult woman who had mild COVID-19 (a few samples of this study predate the infection). Cell type and time point are not known. CDR3s include the opening cysteine and the closing phenylalanine or tryptophan. A D gene is named only where the DNA matches it firmly. Some rows mark clone size as missing; the rest say once, few, many or name a class of expanded clone.

v_gene	d_gene	j_gene	abundance	CDR3aa	CDR3nt
TRBV5-5	TRBD1	TRBJ1-2	few	CASSSGQGLEGYTF	TGTGCCAGCAGCTCGGGACAGGGTTTGGAAGGCTACACCTTC
TRBV7-9	TRBD1	TRBJ2-2	few	CASSFRGLGRITGELFF	TGTGCCAGCAGCTTTAGGGGGCTAGGACGGATTACCGGGGAGCTGTTTTTT
TRBV5-1	TRBD1	TRBJ1-1	.	CASSLTGGSEAFF	TGCGCCAGCAGCTTGACAGGGGGTTCTGAAGCTTTCTTT
TRBV5-1	.	TRBJ1-6	few	CASKWTESSYNSPLHF	TGCGCCAGCAAATGGACGGAAAGCTCCTATAATTCACCCCTCCACTTT
TRBV7-9	.	TRBJ2-7	few	CASRRDSSSYEQYF	TGTGCCAGCAGACGGGACTCCAGCTCCTACGAGCAGTACTTC
TRBV18	TRBD1	TRBJ1-2	.	CASSPPSGTGGGYTF	TGTGCCAGCTCACCACCGTCCGGGACAGGGGGCGGCTACACCTTC
TRBV3-1	.	TRBJ2-4	.	CASSPSVRAKNIQYF	TGTGCCAGCAGCCCCTCCGTGAGGGCCAAAAACATTCAGTACTTC
TRBV20-1	TRBD1	TRBJ1-4	once	CSATPPGQPNEKLFF	TGCAGTGCTACCCCGCCGGGACAGCCTAATGAAAAACTGTTTTTT
TRBV5-1	.	TRBJ2-2	few	CASSLVGVTGTGELFF	TGCGCCAGCAGCTTGGTGGGCGTGACGGGGACCGGGGAGCTGTTTTTT
TRBV25-1	TRBD2	TRBJ2-3	.	CASSEIRIAGVDTQYF	TGTGCCAGCAGTGAAATCCGGATAGCGGGAGTAGATACGCAGTATTTT
TRBV20-1	.	TRBJ1-1	.	CSARVGGADTEAFF	TGCAGTGCTAGAGTGGGGGGCGCGGACACTGAAGCTTTCTTT
TRBV5-1	.	TRBJ2-5	.	CASSLVGSGETQYF	TGCGCCAGCAGCTTGGTGGGGTCGGGAGAGACCCAGTACTTC
TRBV27	TRBD2	TRBJ2-7	.	CASSPTSGIQYEQYF	TGTGCCAGCAGTCCGACTAGCGGGATCCAATACGAGCAGTACTTC
TRBV10-3	.	TRBJ2-1	.	CAISESDAGQFF	TGTGCCATCAGTGAGTCGGACGCTGGGCAGTTCTTC
TRBV20-1	.	TRBJ2-7	few	CSASTSEREQYF	TGCAGTGCTAGTACATCGGAACGTGAGCAGTACTTC
TRBV7-3	.	TRBJ1-6	once	CASSFERNSPLHF	TGTGCCAGCAGCTTCGAGAGGAATTCACCCCTCCACTTT
TRBV7-8	.	TRBJ1-2	few	CASSYFGANYGYTF	TGTGCCAGCAGCTATTTTGGTGCTAACTATGGCTACACCTTC
TRBV5-6	.	TRBJ2-3	many	CASSLGGPDTQYF	TGTGCCAGCAGCTTAGGGGGACCAGATACGCAGTATTTT
TRBV14	TRBD1	TRBJ2-7	few	CASSQQTGGYEQYF	TGTGCCAGCAGCCAACAGACAGGGGGCTACGAGCAGTACTTC
TRBV27	TRBD1	TRBJ2-1	few	CASSLSLDLGTGMLF	TGTGCCAGCAGTTTATCGCTCGATCTCGGGACAGGGATGCTCTTC
TRBV15	.	TRBJ2-3	once	CATSSSATYDSPDTQYF	TGTGCCACCAGCAGTTCAGCTACGTACGACTCCCCTGATACGCAGTATTTT
TRBV5-6	TRBD2	TRBJ2-2	.	CASSYGTSGLAGELFF	TGTGCCAGCAGTTACGGGACTAGCGGGCTAGCCGGGGAGCTGTTTTTT
TRBV7-6	.	TRBJ2-5	.	CASSLADETQYF	TGTGCCAGCAGCTTAGCGGACGAGACCCAGTACTTC
TRBV5-1	.	TRBJ1-5	.	CASSPQGFRNQPQHF	TGCGCCAGCAGCCCCCAGGGTTTTCGTAATCAGCCCCAGCATTTT
TRBV4-1	.	TRBJ2-6	many	CASSQVLGVGANVLTF	TGCGCCAGCAGCCAAGTTTTAGGAGTTGGGGCCAACGTCCTGACTTTC
TRBV12-3/TRBV12-4	TRBD1	TRBJ2-7	.	CASRPGTGGNEQYF	TGTGCCAGCAGACCCGGGACAGGGGGCAACGAGCAGTACTTC
TRBV7-6	.	TRBJ2-7	.	CASSLSGQGGSYEQYF	TGTGCCAGCAGCTTATCCGGACAGGGAGGGAGCTACGAGCAGTACTTC
TRBV5-1	.	TRBJ1-2	few	CASSLALGNYGYTF	TGCGCCAGCAGCTTGGCTCTGGGGAACTATGGCTACACCTTC
TRBV4-1	.	TRBJ2-5	.	CASSHRPRTEETQYF	TGCGCCAGCAGCCACAGACCTCGGACAGAAGAGACCCAGTACTTC
TRBV9	.	TRBJ2-1	.	CASSKNNEQFF	TGTGCCAGCAGCAAAAACAATGAGCAGTTCTTC